The next 11 T cell receptor beta chains were all read from a single sample in a study of T cells in Graves' hyperthyroidism and ophthalmopathy. Researchers amplified the TCR beta CDR3 regions from RNA transcripts. HTBI primers drove first-round RT-PCR of the TCR CDR3. A single record per CDR3 protein comes from TCRdb applying MiXCR to the multiplex PCR reads. The profile covers a few hundred thousand distinct CDR3 sequences, with approximately 44% appearing a single time and roughly 8.2% taken by the ten largest. Sequencing was carried out using peripheral blood or thyroid tissue (not recorded which). These receptors came from a woman between 18 and 29 years old with Graves' hyperthyroidism.

The rearrangement links TRBV9 to TRBJ1-5; perhaps TRBD1 as D (6 bases). V shed 0 bases and J shed 3 bases, with 7 bases lying between them. This CDR3 comprises 14 residues. Germline V CDR1 and CDR2: SGDLS, YYNGEE. The CDR3 loop reads CASSVGGHNQPQHF. CDR3 DNA sequence: TGTGCCAGCAGCGTAGGGGGACACAATCAGCCCCAGCATTTT.

There are a few counts of this clonotype. The CDR3 here is CASSMVDSFMDLPQHF. The CDR3 DNA reads as TGTGCCAGTAGTATGGTAGACTCCTTTATGGATCTTCCCCAGCATTTT. The chain carries TRBV19 and TRBJ1-5; the D is unclear. The V end was cut by 3 bases, the J end by 10 bases, with 22 bases between. CDR1 is LNHDA, CDR2 SQIVND, per germline (reference sequence). The length of the CDR3 is 16 residues.

The V and J genes are TRBV24-1 and TRBJ2-6; possible D gene TRBD2, 5 bases. Trimming shortened V by 4 bases and J by 2 bases, and 8 bases separated the two germline ends. The CDR3 totals 15 residues. CDR1 and CDR2 (germline): KGHDR, SFDVKD. The DNA of the CDR3 is TGTGCCACCAGTGACGGGGATGCTGGGGCCAACGTCCTGACTTTC. As protein: CATSDGDAGANVLTF.

This clonotype was seen many times. The junction departs from germline at one end; a sequencing error may be responsible. The chain has TRBV10-3 and TRBJ1-2; D remains unclear. The CDR3 extends over 12 amino acids. From germline, CDR1 is ENHRY and CDR2 SYGVKD. CDR3 in DNA: TGTGCCGTCAGGACTGCAGCTCGTGGCTACACCTTC. Protein: CAVRTAARGYTF.

The chain couples TRBV7-2 to TRBJ1-5; TRBD1 aligns across 9 bases. Germline CDR1 reads SGHTA; CDR2 reads FQGNSA. J gave up 6 bases and V 9 bases, and 12 bases lay outside the gene matches. The CDR3 consists of 15 residues. The CDR3 protein is CASQEQGADIQPQHF. The CDR3 coding sequence is TGTGCCAGTCAAGAACAGGGGGCGGATATTCAGCCCCAGCATTTT.

V and J are TRBV7-3 and TRBJ1-1; D might be TRBD1 (5 bases). The germline V gene encodes CDR1 SGHTA and CDR2 FQGTGA. This CDR3 is 15 amino acids long. Deletions cut 5 bases from V and 0 bases from J, with 13 bases between. CDR3 sequence (DNA): TGTGCCAGCAGCCCCGAGGGGAACATGAACACTGAAGCTTTCTTT. It encodes CASSPEGNMNTEAFF.

The rearrangement uses TRBV15 and TRBJ1-6; TRBD1 aligns across 10 bases. V lost 3 bases to trimming and J lost 9 bases; unmatched junction nucleotides: 2. In germline, CDR1 is LNHNV, CDR2 YYDKDF (reference sequence). CDR3 length: 14 amino acids. The CDR3 coding sequence is TGTGCCACCAGCAGCAGGACAGGGGGTTCACCCCTCCACTTT. It specifies CATSSRTGGSPLHF.

The V call is TRBV20-1, the J call TRBJ1-2, with D unclear. This CDR3 region has 13 residues. In germline, CDR1 is DFQATT, CDR2 SNEGSKA (reference sequence). Deletions cut 4 bases from V and 1 base from J, with 10 bases between. The CDR3 here is CSAIPLRNYGYTF. The CDR3 DNA is TGCAGTGCTATCCCCCTCCGTAACTATGGCTACACCTTC.

V usage is TRBV19 and J usage is TRBJ1-1, with D possibly being TRBD1 (5 bases). V shed 0 bases and J shed 1 base, with 15 bases lying between them. The CDR3 extends over 17 amino acids. Per germline, CDR1 LNHDA and CDR2 SQIVND (reference sequence). The CDR3 protein is CASSIDPRDLGNTEAFF. CDR3 DNA: TGTGCCAGTAGTATAGACCCCCGGGACCTCGGGAACACTGAAGCTTTCTTT.

The chain has TRBV2 and TRBJ1-2; 9 bases align to TRBD1. Per the germline V gene, CDR1 is SNHLY and CDR2 is FYNNEI. This CDR3 has 13 amino acids. With V trimmed by 4 bases and J by 8 bases, 5 bases remained unmatched. CDR3 sequence (DNA): TGTGCCAGCAGTGGACAGGGGGGATCCGGCTACACCTTC. Encoded protein: CASSGQGGSGYTF.

This clonotype has a handful of counts. V and J are TRBV13 and TRBJ1-2; D is ambiguous. The length of the CDR3 is 15 residues. Trimming shortened V by 8 bases and J by 7 bases, and 23 bases separated the two germline ends. Germline-derived CDR1 and CDR2 are PRHDT and FYEKMQ (reference sequence). CDR3 in DNA: TGTGCCAGCTCCCTAAAAGGCAACGTAGGCAGTGGCTACACCTTC. It specifies CASSLKGNVGSGYTF.